The rows below give T cell receptor beta chains drawn from one sample of a study of T cell responses to AZD1222 COVID-19 vaccine. Using immunoSEQ multiplex PCR, the repertoire was profiled, and TCRdb retains in-frame clones only, with some absent. The data hold about 110,000 clones, with around 80% observed a single time. This sample comprised peripheral blood, obtained on day 0 of AZD1222 vaccination. The receptors derive from an adult in good health. CDR3s include the opening cysteine and the closing phenylalanine or tryptophan. Rows may omit the clone size; those that give it use once, few, many or a size class.

clone size,V gene,CDR3 length,J gene,CDR3 protein
-,TRBV9,13,TRBJ2-2,CASSAASTGELFF
once,TRBV14,12,TRBJ2-3,CASSLRPDTQYF
-,TRBV30,12,TRBJ1-1,CAWDGRGGEAFF
-,TRBV19,15,TRBJ2-7,CASSITGGDFYEQYF
-,TRBV29-1,10,TRBJ2-7,CSVRIDEQYF
-,TRBV3-1/TRBV3-2,16,TRBJ1-5,CASSQGPSRGNQPQHF
-,TRBV7-2,18,TRBJ2-1,CASSPVKAGGPGDNEQFF
-,TRBV7-8,17,TRBJ1-3,CASSFFAGIMTGNTIYF
-,TRBV4-3,15,TRBJ2-1,CASSHQRGTNNEQFF
-,TRBV12-3/TRBV12-4,13,TRBJ1-2,CASSFLQGGGYTF
few,TRBV7-8,15,TRBJ1-2,CASSLGAGDRYGYTF
-,TRBV5-1,12,TRBJ1-2,CASSGQNYGYTF
-,TRBV19,16,TRBJ1-3,CASRTRDMFSGNTIYF
-,TRBV2,14,TRBJ1-2,CASSELEANYGYTF
-,TRBV6-2/TRBV6-3,11,TRBJ2-1,CASSYIHEQFF
-,TRBV2,13,TRBJ2-7,CASSLRQSYEQYF
-,TRBV7-6,15,TRBJ1-5,CASSLGSAGGQPQHF
-,TRBV9,16,TRBJ1-2,CASSVHPTGTGDGYTF
-,TRBV5-1,13,TRBJ2-7,CASSSDSLYEQYF
-,TRBV5-1,16,TRBJ1-4,CASTSNSRATNEKLFF
-,TRBV5-1,15,TRBJ1-1,CASSLRSLGVTEAFF
-,TRBV9,14,TRBJ1-1,CASSSRLVETEAFF
few,TRBV6-2/TRBV6-3,12,TRBJ2-5,CASSYTRETQYF
-,TRBV10-2,14,TRBJ2-1,CASSEGRLYNEQFF
-,TRBV2,15,TRBJ2-3,CASSERGGPTDTQYF
-,TRBV7-3,12,TRBJ1-2,CASSFDGVGYTF
few,TRBV18,16,TRBJ1-3,CASSLKTFSSGNTIYF
-,TRBV7-2,14,TRBJ2-1,CASRLRLAGDEQFF
-,TRBV6-5,14,TRBJ2-5,CASSTLPSWETQYF
few,TRBV2,15,TRBJ1-2,CASSLRGTGSGGYTF
once,TRBV7-2,16,TRBJ1-3,CASSSTASRGDVAIYF
-,TRBV30,12,TRBJ1-1,CAWSRQSTEAFF
-,TRBV5-4,13,TRBJ1-2,CASSLGAPGIYTF
-,TRBV7-2,15,TRBJ1-2,CASSGGRGTGYGYTF
-,TRBV7-2,15,TRBJ1-4,CASSLSGTTNEKLFF
-,TRBV3-1/TRBV3-2,14,TRBJ1-5,CASSQDQGLGPQHF
-,TRBV6-2/TRBV6-3,14,TRBJ1-1,CASSRFQGFSEAFF